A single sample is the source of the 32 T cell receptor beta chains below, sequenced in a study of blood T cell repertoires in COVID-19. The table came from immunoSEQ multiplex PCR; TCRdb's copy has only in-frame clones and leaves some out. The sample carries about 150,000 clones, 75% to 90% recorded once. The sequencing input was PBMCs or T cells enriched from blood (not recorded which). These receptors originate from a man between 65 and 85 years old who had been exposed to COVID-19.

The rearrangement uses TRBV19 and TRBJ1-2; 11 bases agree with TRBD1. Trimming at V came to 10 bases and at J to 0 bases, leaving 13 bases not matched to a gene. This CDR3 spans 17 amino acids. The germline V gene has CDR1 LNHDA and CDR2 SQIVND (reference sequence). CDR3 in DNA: TGTGCCACCTATTCGAGGACAGGGGGCATCTCTAACTATGGCTACACCTTC. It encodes CATYSRTGGISNYGYTF.

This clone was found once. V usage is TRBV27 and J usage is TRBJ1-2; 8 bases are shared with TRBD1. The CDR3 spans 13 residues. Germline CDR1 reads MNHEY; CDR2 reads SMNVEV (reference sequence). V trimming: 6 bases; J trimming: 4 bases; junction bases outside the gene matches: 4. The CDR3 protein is CASSRDRIYGYTF. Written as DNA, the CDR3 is TGTGCCAGCAGCAGGGACAGGATCTATGGCTACACCTTC.

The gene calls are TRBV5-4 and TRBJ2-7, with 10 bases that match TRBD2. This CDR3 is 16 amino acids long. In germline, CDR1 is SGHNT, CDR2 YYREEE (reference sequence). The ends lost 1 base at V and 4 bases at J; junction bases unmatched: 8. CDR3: CASSLRVTSGKYEQYF. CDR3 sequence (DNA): TGTGCCAGCAGCTTGAGAGTAACTAGCGGGAAATACGAGCAGTACTTC. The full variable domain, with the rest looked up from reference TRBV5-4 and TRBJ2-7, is ETGVTQSPTHLIKTRGQQVTLRCSSQSGHNTVSWYQQALGQGPQFIFQYYREEENGRGNFPPRFSGLQFPNYSSELNVNALELDDSALYLCASSLRVTSGKYEQYFGPGTRLTVT.

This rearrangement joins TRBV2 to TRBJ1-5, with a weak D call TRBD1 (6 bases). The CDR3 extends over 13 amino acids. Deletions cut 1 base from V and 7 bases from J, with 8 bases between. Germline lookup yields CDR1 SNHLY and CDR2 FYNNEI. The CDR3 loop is CASSEGGPQPQHF. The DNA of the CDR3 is TGTGCCAGCAGTGAAGGGGGGCCCCAGCCCCAGCATTTT.

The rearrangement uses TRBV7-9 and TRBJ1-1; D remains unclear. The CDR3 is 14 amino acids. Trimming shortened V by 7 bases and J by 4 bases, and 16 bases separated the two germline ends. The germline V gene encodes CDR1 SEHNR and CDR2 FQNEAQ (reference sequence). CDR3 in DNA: TGTGCCAGCACATCCAACATCGGCGGCACTGAAGCTTTCTTT. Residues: CASTSNIGGTEAFF.

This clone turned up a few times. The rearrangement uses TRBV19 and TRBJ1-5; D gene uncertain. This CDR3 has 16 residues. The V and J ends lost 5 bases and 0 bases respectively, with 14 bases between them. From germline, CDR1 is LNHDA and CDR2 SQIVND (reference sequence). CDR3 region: CASSYGKGRSNQPQHF. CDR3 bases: TGTGCCAGTAGTTACGGGAAAGGCCGTAGCAATCAGCCCCAGCATTTT.

The CDR3 bases are TGTGCCAGCAGCCAAGATAGGACCGGGGGTAACACCGGGGAGCTGTTTTTT. As protein: CASSQDRTGGNTGELFF. The rearrangement uses TRBV4-2 and TRBJ2-2, with D maybe TRBD2 (6 bases). Germline assignment: CDR1 LGHNA and CDR2 YNFKEQ. This CDR3 comprises 17 residues. Trimming stripped 0 bases from V and 2 bases from J, with 13 bases between.

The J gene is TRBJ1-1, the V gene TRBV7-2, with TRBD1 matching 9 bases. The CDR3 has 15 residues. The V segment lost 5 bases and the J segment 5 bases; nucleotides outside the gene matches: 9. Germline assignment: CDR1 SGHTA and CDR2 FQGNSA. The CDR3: CASSLTGGVGTEAFF. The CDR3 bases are TGTGCCAGCAGCCTAACAGGGGGCGTAGGGACTGAAGCTTTCTTT.

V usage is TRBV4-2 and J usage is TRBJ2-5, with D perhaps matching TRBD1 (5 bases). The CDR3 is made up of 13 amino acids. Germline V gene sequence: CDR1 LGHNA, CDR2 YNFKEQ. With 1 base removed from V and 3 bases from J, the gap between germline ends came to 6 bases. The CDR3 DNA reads TGTGCCAGCAGCCAAGGCAGGGAAGAGACCCAGTACTTC. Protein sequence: CASSQGREETQYF.

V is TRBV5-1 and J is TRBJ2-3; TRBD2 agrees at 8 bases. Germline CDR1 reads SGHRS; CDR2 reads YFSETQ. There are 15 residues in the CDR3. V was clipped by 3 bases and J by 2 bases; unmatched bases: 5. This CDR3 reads CASSSPGGPTDTQYF. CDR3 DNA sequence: TGCGCCAGCAGCTCCCCGGGGGGGCCCACAGATACGCAGTATTTT.

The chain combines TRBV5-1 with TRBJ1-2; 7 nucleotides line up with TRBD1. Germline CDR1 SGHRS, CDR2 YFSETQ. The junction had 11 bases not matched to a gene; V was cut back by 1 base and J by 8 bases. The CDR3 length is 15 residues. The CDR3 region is CASSLLGGGPPGYTF. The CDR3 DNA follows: TGCGCCAGCAGCTTGTTAGGGGGCGGCCCACCCGGCTACACCTTC.

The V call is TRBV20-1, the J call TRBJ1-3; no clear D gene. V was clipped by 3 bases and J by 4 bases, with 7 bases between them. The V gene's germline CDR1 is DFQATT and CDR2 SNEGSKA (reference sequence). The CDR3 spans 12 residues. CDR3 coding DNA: TGCAGTGCTAGTCCCAGGGGAAACACCATATATTTT. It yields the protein CSASPRGNTIYF.

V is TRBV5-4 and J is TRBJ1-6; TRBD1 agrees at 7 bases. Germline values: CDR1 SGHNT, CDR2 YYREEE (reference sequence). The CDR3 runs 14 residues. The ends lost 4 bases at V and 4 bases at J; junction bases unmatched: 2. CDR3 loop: CASSGGQYNSPLHF. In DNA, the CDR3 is TGTGCCAGCAGCGGGGGACAGTATAATTCACCCCTCCACTTT.

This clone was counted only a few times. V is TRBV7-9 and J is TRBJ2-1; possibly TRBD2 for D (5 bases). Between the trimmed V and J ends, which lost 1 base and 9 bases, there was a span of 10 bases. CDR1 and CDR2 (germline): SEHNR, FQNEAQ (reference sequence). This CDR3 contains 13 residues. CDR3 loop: CASSLEGSVEQFF. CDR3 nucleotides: TGTGCCAGCAGCTTAGAAGGGAGTGTTGAGCAGTTCTTC.

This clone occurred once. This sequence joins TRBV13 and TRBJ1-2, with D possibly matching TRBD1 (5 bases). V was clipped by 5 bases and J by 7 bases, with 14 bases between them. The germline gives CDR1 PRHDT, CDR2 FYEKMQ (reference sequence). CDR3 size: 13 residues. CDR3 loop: CASSPQGEAGYTF. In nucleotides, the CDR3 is TGTGCCAGCAGCCCACAAGGGGAGGCTGGCTACACCTTC.

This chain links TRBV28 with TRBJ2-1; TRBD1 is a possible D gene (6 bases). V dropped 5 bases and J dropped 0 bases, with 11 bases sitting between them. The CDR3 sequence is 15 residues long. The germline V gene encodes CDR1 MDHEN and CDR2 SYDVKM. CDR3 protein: CASSQTGNSYNEQFF. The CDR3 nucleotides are TGTGCCAGCAGTCAAACAGGGAACTCCTACAATGAGCAGTTCTTC. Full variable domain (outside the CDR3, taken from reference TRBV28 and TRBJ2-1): DVKVTQSSRYLVKRTGEKVFLECVQDMDHENMFWYRQDPGLGLRLIYFSYDVKMKEKGDIPEGYSVSREKKERFSLILESASTNQTSMYLCASSQTGNSYNEQFFGPGTRLTVL.

As DNA, the CDR3 is TGTGCCAGCAGTGGAGGGAGGGGGAATCAGCCCCAGCATTTT. Its translation: CASSGGRGNQPQHF. The J gene is TRBJ1-5, the V gene TRBV2, with D maybe TRBD1 (6 bases). The V gene lost 4 bases and the J gene lost 4 bases, with 11 bases spanning the gap. The germline V gene has CDR1 SNHLY and CDR2 FYNNEI. The CDR3 consists of 14 residues.

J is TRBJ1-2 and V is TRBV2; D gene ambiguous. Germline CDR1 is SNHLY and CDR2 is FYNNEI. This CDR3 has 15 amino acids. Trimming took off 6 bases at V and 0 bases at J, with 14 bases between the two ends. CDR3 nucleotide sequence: TGTGCCAGCAGGGAGCGGGCACCCACTAACTATGGCTACACCTTC. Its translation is CASRERAPTNYGYTF.

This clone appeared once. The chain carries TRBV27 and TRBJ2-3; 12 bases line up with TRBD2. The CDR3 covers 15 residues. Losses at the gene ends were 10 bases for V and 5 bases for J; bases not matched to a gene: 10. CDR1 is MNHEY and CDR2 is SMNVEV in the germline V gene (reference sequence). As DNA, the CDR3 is TGTGCCACAGGGGGCCTAGCGGGAGGGGAAGATACGCAGTATTTT. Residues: CATGGLAGGEDTQYF.

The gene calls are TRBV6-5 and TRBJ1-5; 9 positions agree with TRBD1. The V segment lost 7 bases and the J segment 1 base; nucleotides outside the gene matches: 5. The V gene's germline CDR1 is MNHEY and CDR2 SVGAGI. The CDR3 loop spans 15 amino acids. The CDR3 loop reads CASTKDRGSNQPQHF. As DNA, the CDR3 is TGTGCCAGCACGAAGGACAGGGGAAGCAATCAGCCCCAGCATTTT.

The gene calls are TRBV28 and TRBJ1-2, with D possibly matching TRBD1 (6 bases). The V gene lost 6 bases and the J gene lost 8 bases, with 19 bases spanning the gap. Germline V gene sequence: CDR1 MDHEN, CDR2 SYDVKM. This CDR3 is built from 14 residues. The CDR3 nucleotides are TGTGCCAGCAGACCCCTCCACAGGGCCTACGGCTACACCTTC. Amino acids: CASRPLHRAYGYTF.

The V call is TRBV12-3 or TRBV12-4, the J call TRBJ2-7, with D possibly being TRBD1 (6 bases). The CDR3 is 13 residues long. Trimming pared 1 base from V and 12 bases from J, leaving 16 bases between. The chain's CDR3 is CASSLGDTLLRYF. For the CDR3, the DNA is TGTGCCAGCAGTTTAGGGGACACCCTATTGAGGTACTTC.

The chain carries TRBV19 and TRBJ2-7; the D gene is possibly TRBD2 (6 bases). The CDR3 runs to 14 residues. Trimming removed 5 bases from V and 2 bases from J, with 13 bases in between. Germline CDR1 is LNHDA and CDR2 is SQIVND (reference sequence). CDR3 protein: CASSRSGDPYEQYF. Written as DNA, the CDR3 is TGTGCCAGTAGTCGTAGCGGCGACCCCTACGAGCAGTACTTC.

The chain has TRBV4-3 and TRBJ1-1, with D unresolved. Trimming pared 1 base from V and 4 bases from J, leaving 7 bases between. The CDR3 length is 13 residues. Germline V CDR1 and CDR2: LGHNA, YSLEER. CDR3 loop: CASSQGPGTEAFF. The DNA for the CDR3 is TGCGCCAGCAGCCAAGGGCCGGGCACTGAAGCTTTCTTT.

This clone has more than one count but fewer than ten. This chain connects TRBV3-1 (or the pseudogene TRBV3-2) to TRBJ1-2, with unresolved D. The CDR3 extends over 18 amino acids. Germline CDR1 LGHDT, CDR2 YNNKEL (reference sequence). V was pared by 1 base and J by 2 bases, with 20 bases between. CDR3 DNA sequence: TGTGCCAGCAGCCAAGGGTTGCTCCTGACAAAACAGAACTATGGCTACACCTTC. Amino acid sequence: CASSQGLLLTKQNYGYTF.

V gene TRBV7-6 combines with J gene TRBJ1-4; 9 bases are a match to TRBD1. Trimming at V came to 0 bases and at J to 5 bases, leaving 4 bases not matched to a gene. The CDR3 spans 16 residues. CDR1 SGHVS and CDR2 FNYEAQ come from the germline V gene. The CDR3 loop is CASSLATGTGNEKLFF. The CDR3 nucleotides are TGTGCCAGCAGCTTAGCCACCGGGACAGGGAATGAAAAACTGTTTTTT.

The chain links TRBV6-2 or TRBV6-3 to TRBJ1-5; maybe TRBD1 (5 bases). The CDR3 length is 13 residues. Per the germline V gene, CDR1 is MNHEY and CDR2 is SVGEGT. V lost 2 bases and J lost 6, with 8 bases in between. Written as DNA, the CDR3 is TGTGCCAGCAGTTACAGGGGTAGTCAGCCCCAGCATTTT. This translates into CASSYRGSQPQHF.

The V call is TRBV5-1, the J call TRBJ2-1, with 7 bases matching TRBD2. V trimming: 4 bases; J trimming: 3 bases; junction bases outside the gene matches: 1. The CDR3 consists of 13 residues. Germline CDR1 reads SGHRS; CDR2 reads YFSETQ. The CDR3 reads CASSRTSYNEQFF. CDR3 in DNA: TGCGCCAGCAGCCGGACTAGCTACAATGAGCAGTTCTTC.

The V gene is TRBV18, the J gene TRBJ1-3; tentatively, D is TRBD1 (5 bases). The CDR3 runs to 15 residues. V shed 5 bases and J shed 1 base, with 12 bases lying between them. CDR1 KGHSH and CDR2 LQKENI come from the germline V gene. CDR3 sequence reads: CASSATVTSGNTIYF. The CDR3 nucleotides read TGTGCCAGCTCAGCGACAGTAACTTCTGGAAACACCATATATTTT.

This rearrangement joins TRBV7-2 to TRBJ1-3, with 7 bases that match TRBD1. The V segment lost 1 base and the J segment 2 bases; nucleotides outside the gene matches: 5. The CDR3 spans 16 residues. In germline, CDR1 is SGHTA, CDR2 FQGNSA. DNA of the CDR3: TGTGCCAGCAGCTTAGTGTCAGGGGGGACTGGAAACACCATATATTTT. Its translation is CASSLVSGGTGNTIYF. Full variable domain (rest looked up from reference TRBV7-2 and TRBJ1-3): GAGVSQSPSNKVTEKGKDVELRCDPISGHTALYWYRQSLGQGLEFLIYFQGNSAPDKSGLPSDRFSAERTGGSVSTLTIQRTQQEDSAVYLCASSLVSGGTGNTIYFGEGSWLTVV.

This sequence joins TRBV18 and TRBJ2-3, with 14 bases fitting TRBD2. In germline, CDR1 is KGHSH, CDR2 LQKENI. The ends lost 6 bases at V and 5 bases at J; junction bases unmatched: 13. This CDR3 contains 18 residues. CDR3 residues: CASSPGLAGAPGGDTQYF. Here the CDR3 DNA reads TGTGCCAGCTCCCCGGGACTAGCGGGGGCACCAGGTGGAGATACGCAGTATTTT. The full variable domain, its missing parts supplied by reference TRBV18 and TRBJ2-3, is NAGVMQNPRHLVRRRGQEARLRCSPMKGHSHVYWYRQLPEEGLKFMVYLQKENIIDESGMPKERFSAEFPKEGPSILRIQQVVRGDSAAYFCASSPGLAGAPGGDTQYFGPGTRLTVL.

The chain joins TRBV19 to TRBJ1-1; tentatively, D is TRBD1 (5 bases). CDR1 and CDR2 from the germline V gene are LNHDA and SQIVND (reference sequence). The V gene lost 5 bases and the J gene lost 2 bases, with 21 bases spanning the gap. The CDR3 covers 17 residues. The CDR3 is CASSPSGLIFVNTEAFF. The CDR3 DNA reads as TGTGCCAGTAGTCCGTCGGGACTGATCTTTGTTAACACTGAAGCTTTCTTT.